These 23 T cell receptor beta chains share one sample of origin, sequenced in a study of blood T cell repertoires in COVID-19 (dated by TCRdb to about 2020). Library prep was done by the immunoSEQ multiplex PCR assay. This is the immuneACCESS table as TCRdb keeps it, with only in-frame sequences that have V and J called. A part of the clones is gone; compared with another copy, unresolved V genes explain less than half, and the rest is unexplained. Present in this sample are tens of thousands of clones, roughly 80% of which were seen just once. The biggest ten clones account for under 8.5% of the sample. Material: peripheral blood. Receptors originate from a human donor in a cohort sampled during active COVID-19.

The chain recombines TRBV24-1 with TRBJ2-1, with D perhaps matching TRBD2 (5 bases). V dropped 4 bases and J dropped 5 bases, with 11 bases sitting between them. Germline-derived CDR1 and CDR2 are KGHDR and SFDVKD. The CDR3 has 14 residues. CDR3: CATSDPGKNNEQFF. Here the CDR3 DNA reads TGTGCCACCAGTGACCCCGGGAAGAACAATGAGCAGTTCTTC.

V usage is TRBV10-2 and J usage is TRBJ2-2, with 10 positions matching TRBD1. Per the germline V gene, CDR1 is WSHSY and CDR2 is SAAADI. The CDR3 has 14 residues. Trimming removed 7 bases from V and 5 bases from J; junction bases left unmatched: 4. This CDR3 reads CASTRDRGTGELFF. The DNA of the CDR3 is TGCGCCAGCACTCGGGACAGGGGAACCGGGGAGCTGTTTTTT.

This sequence joins TRBV18 and TRBJ1-2; D may be TRBD1 (6 bases). The length of the CDR3 is 15 residues. Trimming took 2 bases from V and 7 from J, leaving 17 bases between them. From germline, CDR1 is KGHSH and CDR2 LQKENI. This CDR3 is CASSPIGDTDAGYTF. For the CDR3, the DNA is TGTGCCAGCTCACCAATTGGGGACACAGATGCTGGCTACACCTTC.

The V gene is TRBV9, the J gene TRBJ1-2; a possible D gene is TRBD1 (6 bases). V lost 7 bases, J lost 4 bases, and 14 bases lay in between. This CDR3 contains 13 residues. Germline V gene sequence: CDR1 SGDLS, CDR2 YYNGEE. CDR3 in DNA: TGTGCCAGCCAGCCCGGACAGTCCTATGGCTACACCTTC. Protein sequence: CASQPGQSYGYTF.

The rearrangement links TRBV7-2 to TRBJ1-1; D may be TRBD1 (5 bases). The CDR3 is 14 amino acids. Trimming pared 5 bases from V and 0 bases from J, leaving 10 bases between. The germline gives CDR1 SGHTA, CDR2 FQGNSA. The CDR3 region is CASSPTAMNTEAFF. The CDR3 nucleotides read TGTGCCAGCAGCCCGACAGCCATGAACACTGAAGCTTTCTTT. The full variable domain, its missing parts supplied by reference TRBV7-2 and TRBJ1-1, is GAGVSQSPSNKVTEKGKDVELRCDPISGHTALYWYRQSLGQGLEFLIYFQGNSAPDKSGLPSDRFSAERTGGSVSTLTIQRTQQEDSAVYLCASSPTAMNTEAFFGQGTRLTVV.

This sequence joins TRBV11-3 and TRBJ2-1; 7 positions match TRBD2. The length of the CDR3 is 16 residues. Germline V gene sequence: CDR1 SGHNT, CDR2 YENEEA. The V gene end was trimmed by 5 bases and the J gene end by 8 bases; junction bases not matched to a gene: 15. As DNA, the CDR3 is TGTGCCAGCAGCGCCTCAGGGCGGGGGAGGTCCCATGAGCAGTTCTTC. Amino acid sequence: CASSASGRGRSHEQFF.

This chain joins TRBV10-3 and TRBJ2-3; D uncertain. There are 14 residues in the CDR3. Trimming took off 8 bases at V and 3 bases at J, with 15 bases between the two ends. Per the germline V gene, CDR1 is ENHRY and CDR2 is SYGVKD. CDR3 sequence (DNA): TGTGCCATCTTTTCGGGTCGGGTTACAGATACGCAGTATTTT. This encodes CAIFSGRVTDTQYF.

The chain links TRBV27 to TRBJ2-7, with D perhaps matching TRBD2 (5 bases). The germline V gene has CDR1 MNHEY and CDR2 SMNVEV (reference sequence). The CDR3 extends over 13 amino acids. The ends were cut back, 6 bases at V and 1 base at J, with 10 bases in the middle. CDR3 sequence: CASRRLASYEQYF. The CDR3 DNA follows: TGTGCCAGCAGACGGCTAGCTTCCTACGAGCAGTACTTC.

The V call is TRBV5-4, the J call TRBJ2-6; TRBD1 is a possible D gene (6 bases). Germline V CDR1 and CDR2: SGHNT, YYREEE (reference sequence). This CDR3 region has 15 residues. Trimming left V 4 bases short and J 4 bases short, with 12 bases between. The CDR3 DNA follows: TGTGCCAGCAGCAACAGGGTTTCCGGGGCCAACGTCCTGACTTTC. This codes for CASSNRVSGANVLTF.

This clone was detected once. In DNA form, the CDR3 reads TGTGCCAGCAGCCAAGATCCGAGCGGGGGGACGCAGTATTTT. Its translation: CASSQDPSGGTQYF. This chain connects TRBV4-2 to TRBJ2-3; 9 bases agree with TRBD2. Germline loops: CDR1 LGHNA, CDR2 YNFKEQ. V was pared by 0 bases and J by 9 bases, with 4 bases of the junction left unmatched. The CDR3 consists of 14 residues.

The table lists this clone with a count of one. The gene calls are TRBV3-1 (or the pseudogene TRBV3-2) and TRBJ1-6; 8 bases align to TRBD1. Germline CDR1 is LGHDT and CDR2 is YNNKEL (reference sequence). The CDR3 spans 14 residues. The J segment lost 7 bases and the V segment lost 3 bases, leaving 2 bases of the junction unmatched. The CDR3 region is CASSQGQENSPLHF. For the CDR3, the DNA is TGTGCCAGCAGCCAGGGACAGGAAAATTCACCCCTCCACTTT.

The gene calls are TRBV7-2 and TRBJ2-7; 8 positions match TRBD2. This CDR3 has 13 amino acids. Looked up from germline, CDR1 is SGHTA and CDR2 is FQGNSA. J lost 11 bases, V lost 8 bases, and 14 bases had no gene match. CDR3 coding DNA: TGTGCCAGCCGGGAGGGACTTAATACCGAAAAGTACTTC. Its translation is CASREGLNTEKYF.

V gene TRBV5-4 combines with J gene TRBJ2-1, with TRBD2 as a possible D gene (7 bases). Trimming took 3 bases from V and 2 from J, leaving 15 bases between them. The CDR3 has 16 amino acids. Germline lookup yields CDR1 SGHNT and CDR2 YYREEE (reference sequence). CDR3 nucleotide sequence: TGTGCCAGCAGCTCGTCTGCGGGGGCCGCCTACAATGAGCAGTTCTTC. It encodes CASSSSAGAAYNEQFF.

This chain joins TRBV7-9 and TRBJ2-5; 10 bases line up with TRBD2. Trimming cost V 5 bases and J 5 bases; bases outside gene matches: 14. Germline CDR1 reads SEHNR; CDR2 reads FQNEAQ (reference sequence). The length of the CDR3 is 17 residues. CDR3 in amino acids: CASSPRTSGYYGETQYF. The CDR3 nucleotides are TGTGCCAGCAGCCCCAGGACTAGCGGCTACTACGGGGAGACCCAGTACTTC.

This chain connects TRBV5-6 to TRBJ2-7; perhaps TRBD2 as D (6 bases). CDR1 and CDR2 from the germline V gene are SGHDT and YYEEEE. The CDR3 is 15 residues long. V shed 4 bases and J shed 6 bases, with 20 bases lying between them. CDR3 DNA sequence: TGTGCCAGCAGCCTGGGGAGGCAGTCCGGGCCCGAGCAGTACTTC. Encoded protein: CASSLGRQSGPEQYF.

The chain recombines TRBV5-5 with TRBJ1-2; tentatively, D is TRBD1 (5 bases). In germline, CDR1 is SGHKS, CDR2 YYEKEE (reference sequence). The CDR3 is 13 amino acids. V dropped 6 bases and J dropped 4 bases, with 13 bases sitting between them. The CDR3 spells CASTLAGSYGYTF. As DNA, the CDR3 is TGTGCCAGCACCCTCGCAGGGTCCTATGGCTACACCTTC.

This clone appeared a few times. The chain uses TRBV19 and TRBJ1-5; D is perhaps TRBD1 (6 bases). With 0 bases removed from V and 7 bases from J, the gap between germline ends came to 19 bases. CDR1 and CDR2 (germline): LNHDA, SQIVND (reference sequence). The CDR3 consists of 17 residues. CDR3 DNA: TGTGCCAGTAGTATAGATACTCGGCAGGGGCTGGGACAGCCCCAGCATTTT. Its translation is CASSIDTRQGLGQPQHF.

The rearrangement uses TRBV5-4 and TRBJ2-7, with D tentatively TRBD1 (8 bases). V was trimmed by 3 bases and J by 0 bases, leaving 16 bases between them. This CDR3 region has 16 residues. The germline V gene encodes CDR1 SGHNT and CDR2 YYREEE (reference sequence). CDR3 in DNA: TGTGCCAGCAGCTCCGGGAGGACAGGGAGCTCCTACGAGCAGTACTTC. It yields the protein CASSSGRTGSSYEQYF.

This clone has more than one count but fewer than ten. V is TRBV20-1 and J is TRBJ2-1; 9 bases line up with TRBD1. J lost 15 bases, V lost 5 bases, and 5 bases had no gene match. Looked up from germline, CDR1 is DFQATT and CDR2 is SNEGSKA (reference sequence). The CDR3 length is 10 residues. This chain's CDR3 is CSAHGQGLFF. The CDR3 DNA sequence: TGCAGTGCTCACGGACAGGGGCTGTTCTTC.

In DNA, the CDR3 is TGCGCCAGCAGCGGACGACAGGGACCAGATACGCAGTATTTT. Amino acid sequence: CASSGRQGPDTQYF. The chain uses TRBV4-3 and TRBJ2-3; 7 bases align to TRBD1. CDR1 is LGHNA and CDR2 is YSLEER in the germline V gene. V shed 5 bases, J shed 4 bases, and the junction held 6 bases outside the gene matches. The CDR3 is 14 residues long.

This chain links TRBV4-1 with TRBJ2-1, with a weak D call TRBD1 (8 bases). The CDR3 is made up of 17 amino acids. V lost 7 bases and J 6 bases, leaving 25 bases between the germline ends. Looked up from germline, CDR1 is MGHRA and CDR2 is YSYEKL. In DNA form, the CDR3 reads TGCGCCAGCAACCAGGGGGAGTGGTACAGGGGGGGCAATGAGCAGTTCTTC. Translation: CASNQGEWYRGGNEQFF.

The V call is TRBV5-1, the J call TRBJ2-7; D is undetermined. The CDR3 loop spans 14 amino acids. The germline gives CDR1 SGHRS, CDR2 YFSETQ. Trimming stripped 9 bases from V and 0 bases from J, with 16 bases between. CDR3 coding DNA: TGCGCCACCAAACGAACAGAGACCTCCTACGAGCAGTACTTC. It specifies CATKRTETSYEQYF. The full variable domain, rest sourced from reference TRBV5-1 and TRBJ2-7, is KAGVTQTPRYLIKTRGQQVTLSCSPISGHRSVSWYQQTPGQGLQFLFEYFSETQRNKGNFPGRFSGRQFSNSRSEMNVSTLELGDSALYLCATKRTETSYEQYFGPGTRLTVT.

The V call is TRBV5-1, the J call TRBJ2-7; 9 positions agree with TRBD1. The CDR3 consists of 15 residues. The J segment lost 3 bases and the V segment lost 3 bases, leaving 7 bases of the junction unmatched. From germline, CDR1 is SGHRS and CDR2 YFSETQ. The CDR3, as DNA: TGCGCCAGCAGCTCACCCGGGACAGGGTTCTACGAGCAGTACTTC. This translates into CASSSPGTGFYEQYF.